The 20 T cell receptor beta chains listed next were all sequenced from one sample in a study of prognosis after radiotherapy for stage I lung cancer. Amplification of TCR beta CDR3 from genomic DNA used two-round multiplex PCR. Individual primers that were specific to each TRBV and TRBJ gene served in first-round PCR. Using its own MiXCR run on the multiplex PCR reads, TCRdb lists one record per CDR3 protein. The sample has fewer than 25,000 distinct CDR3 sequences; roughly 55% are singletons. Sequenced here: PBMCs, sampled before or after stereotactic body radiation therapy (not recorded which). These receptor sequences come from a donor at least 50 years old with non-small cell lung cancer.

This clonotype was observed many times. This rearrangement joins TRBV27 to TRBJ1-1, with D uncertain. V lost 0 bases and J lost 6, with 20 bases in between. The CDR3 totals 17 residues. The germline CDR1 and CDR2 sequences are MNHEY and SMNVEV (reference sequence). This chain's CDR3 is CASSLSGGRPRFPEAFF. The CDR3 DNA is TGTGCCAGCAGTTTATCTGGCGGTAGACCTAGGTTTCCTGAAGCTTTCTTT.

V and J are TRBV12-3 or TRBV12-4 and TRBJ1-2; perhaps TRBD1 as D (5 bases). The CDR3 sequence is 15 residues long. V lost 10 bases and J lost 8, with 26 bases in between. The CDR3 loop reads CAIILGQGIVEGYTF. The CDR3 region has the DNA TGTGCCATCATCTTGGGGCAGGGAATTGTGGAAGGCTACACCTTC.

This clonotype was detected many times. The chain carries TRBV29-1 and TRBJ2-7; D is ambiguous. CDR1 and CDR2 from the germline V gene are SQVTM and ANQGSEA. Trimming pared 3 bases from V and 6 bases from J, leaving 9 bases between. The CDR3 is made up of 11 amino acids. CDR3 sequence (DNA): TGCAGCGTTGAGTACAGAGGCGAGCAGTACTTC. Its protein is CSVEYRGEQYF.

Comments on this clonotype: A far larger clone is one base from this, pointing to a likely read error. V and J are TRBV9 and TRBJ2-3; TRBD2 agrees at 7 bases. V lost 4 bases, J lost 0 bases, and 14 bases stayed unmatched. The CDR3 is 18 residues long. In germline, CDR1 is SGDLS, CDR2 YYNGEE. The CDR3 DNA follows: TGTGCCAGCAGCTCAAAGGGGCGGCTAGCGGTAAGCACAGATACGCAGTATTTT. It yields the protein CASSSKGRLAVSTDTQYF.

The V call is TRBV15, the J call TRBJ2-5, with 7 bases aligning to TRBD1. From germline, CDR1 is LNHNV and CDR2 YYDKDF (reference sequence). This CDR3 contains 15 residues. J gave up 2 bases and V 3 bases, and 6 bases lay outside the gene matches. The CDR3 nucleotides read TGTGCCACCAGCAGGATTGGGACAGCACAAGAGACCCAGTACTTC. It translates to CATSRIGTAQETQYF.

This chain connects TRBV20-1 to TRBJ2-1, with TRBD1 as a possible D gene (5 bases). V lost 4 bases, J lost 1 base, and 17 bases lay in between. CDR1 DFQATT and CDR2 SNEGSKA come from the germline V gene (reference sequence). The CDR3 has 16 residues. This CDR3 is CSANPPRATSYNEQFF. In DNA form, the CDR3 reads TGCAGTGCTAATCCTCCCAGGGCGACATCCTACAATGAGCAGTTCTTC.

The chain combines TRBV9 with TRBJ2-7; D is unclear. V gave up 4 bases and J gave up 3 bases, with 14 bases separating them. Germline CDR1 reads SGDLS; CDR2 reads YYNGEE. CDR3 length: 14 residues. CDR3 sequence: CASSFSVTVYEQYF. DNA for the CDR3: TGTGCCAGCAGCTTCTCCGTGACGGTCTACGAGCAGTACTTC.

This clonotype has a handful of counts. A far larger clone is one nucleotide away, so this likely arose from a read error. CDR3 sequence reads: CASSYRDRPINNSLLHF. The DNA of the CDR3 is TGTGCCAGCAGTTATAGAGACCGCCCAATCAATAATTCACTCCTCCACTTT. The V and J genes are TRBV6-9 and TRBJ1-6, with D hard to call. CDR3 length: 17 amino acids. Germline-derived CDR1 and CDR2 are MNHGY and SVAAGI.

This clonotype came up many times. Its ends do not fully match the called genes, so a read error is possible. This chain links TRBV2 with TRBJ2-7; D not resolved. The CDR3 consists of 10 residues. CDR1 and CDR2 from the germline V gene are SNHLY and FYNNEI. The CDR3 nucleotides read TGTGCCAGTGAGGTGGACGAGCGGTACTTC. Its protein is CASEVDERYF.

V and J are TRBV6-2 or TRBV6-3 and TRBJ1-3, with no clear D. CDR3 length equals 13 residues. Germline values: CDR1 MNHEY, CDR2 SVGEGT. V was shortened by 4 bases and J by 2 bases, with 6 bases between the two germline ends. The CDR3 coding sequence is TGTGCCAGCAGTTTATGGACTGGAAACACCATATATTTT. It translates to CASSLWTGNTIYF.

This clonotype was seen a single time. The gene calls are TRBV5-1 and TRBJ2-7; D may be TRBD2 (6 bases). The CDR3 is 12 residues long. V was pared by 4 bases and J by 5 bases, with 10 bases between. Germline V gives CDR1 SGHRS, CDR2 YFSETQ. The CDR3 here is CASSPGSNEQYF. The CDR3 nucleotides read TGCGCCAGCAGCCCCGGGAGTAACGAGCAGTACTTC.

V gene TRBV30 combines with J gene TRBJ1-1, with 7 bases matching TRBD1. The V gene's germline CDR1 is GTSNPN and CDR2 SVGIG (reference sequence). CDR3 size: 13 residues. Trimming removed 3 bases from V and 1 base from J; junction bases left unmatched: 2. CDR3 residues: CAWRRDRNTEAFF. DNA of the CDR3: TGTGCCTGGAGGCGGGACAGGAACACTGAAGCTTTCTTT.

This clonotype was detected ten times or more. V usage is TRBV5-6 and J usage is TRBJ1-3; no definite D call. This CDR3 has 17 amino acids. The V gene's germline CDR1 is SGHDT and CDR2 YYEEEE. The V gene lost 4 bases and the J gene lost 0 bases, with 17 bases spanning the gap. In DNA form, the CDR3 reads TGTGCCAGCAGCGACCAAAGAGGACTGACCTCTGGAAACACCATATATTTT. Amino acid sequence: CASSDQRGLTSGNTIYF.

This clonotype has a count of ten or more. This chain joins TRBV28 and TRBJ2-7; unclear D gene. Looked up from germline, CDR1 is MDHEN and CDR2 is SYDVKM. This CDR3 contains 16 residues. The V gene lost 3 bases and the J gene lost 5 bases, with 20 bases spanning the gap. As DNA, the CDR3 is TGTGCCAGCAGTTTCGTGTGGTTAAGGCAGGTCCACGAGCAGTACTTC. It specifies CASSFVWLRQVHEQYF.

This clonotype has ten or more counts. The chain combines TRBV5-6 with TRBJ1-5; D is ambiguous. Germline V lookup: CDR1 SGHDT, CDR2 YYEEEE. Trimming stripped 5 bases from V and 3 bases from J, with 12 bases between. The CDR3 length is 14 residues. The CDR3 bases are TGTGCCAGCAGTCCTATGGGGTACAATCAGCCCCAGCATTTT. The encoded protein is CASSPMGYNQPQHF. The whole variable domain, remainder taken from reference TRBV5-6 and TRBJ1-5, is DAGVTQSPTHLIKTRGQQVTLRCSPKSGHDTVSWYQQALGQGPQFIFQYYEEEERQRGNFPDRFSGHQFPNYSSELNVNALLLGDSALYLCASSPMGYNQPQHFGDGTRLSIL.

This clonotype has at least ten counts. The chain uses TRBV29-1 and TRBJ1-5, with 7 nucleotides matching TRBD1. The germline V gene encodes CDR1 SQVTM and CDR2 ANQGSEA. V lost 6 bases and J lost 8; bases outside the gene matches: 13. The CDR3 contains 14 residues. The chain's CDR3 is CSVTSGGPGEPQHF. The CDR3 DNA is TGCAGCGTCACGTCAGGGGGGCCTGGTGAGCCCCAGCATTTT. Together with reference TRBV29-1 and TRBJ1-5, the CDR3 gives the full variable domain: SAVISQKPSRDICQRGTSLTIQCQVDSQVTMMFWYRQQPGQSLTLIATANQGSEATYESGFVIDKFPISRPNLTFSTLTVSNMSPEDSSIYLCSVTSGGPGEPQHFGDGTRLSIL.

Of note for this clonotype: A far bigger clonotype differs at one base, so this is likely a read error. The chain uses TRBV6-4 and TRBJ2-7; possible D gene TRBD2, 5 bases. In germline, CDR1 is MRHNA, CDR2 SNTAGT. The CDR3 contains 18 residues. CDR3 sequence reads: CASSYSYGKARSSYEQYF. The DNA of the CDR3 is TGTGCCAGCAGTTACTCCTACGGGAAGGCCCGCAGCTCCTACGAGCAGTACTTC.

This clonotype was observed a single time. The V call is TRBV2, the J call TRBJ2-7, with D possibly being TRBD1 (6 bases). CDR1 SNHLY and CDR2 FYNNEI come from the germline V gene. Trimming cost V 5 bases and J 5 bases, with 13 bases left between them. The CDR3 has 13 residues. CDR3 residues: CASSTTGSNEQYF. The CDR3 DNA follows: TGTGCCAGCAGTACGACAGGAAGTAACGAGCAGTACTTC.

This clonotype was observed at least ten times. This chain links TRBV3-1 with TRBJ2-1; TRBD1 matches 9 bases. CDR1 is LGHDT, CDR2 YNNKEL, per germline (reference sequence). Unmatched junction bases numbered 5, after V lost 4 bases and J lost 7 bases. This CDR3 region has 14 residues. For the CDR3, the DNA is TGTGCCAGCAGCCCCCGGGACAGGGCGAATGAGCAGTTCTTC. Translation: CASSPRDRANEQFF.

Remarks on this clonotype: A single base is all that separates this from a far larger clone, so a read error is likely. CDR3 bases: TGTGCCAGCAGTACTATCGGAGGACCGTTGTCTGGGGCCAACGTCCTGACTTTC. Encoded protein: CASSTIGGPLSGANVLTF. The chain joins TRBV5-6 to TRBJ2-6; D is possibly TRBD2 (5 bases). The CDR3 has 18 amino acids. Germline V gene lookup returns CDR1 SGHDT and CDR2 YYEEEE. Trimming took 5 bases from V and 1 from J, leaving 19 bases between them.